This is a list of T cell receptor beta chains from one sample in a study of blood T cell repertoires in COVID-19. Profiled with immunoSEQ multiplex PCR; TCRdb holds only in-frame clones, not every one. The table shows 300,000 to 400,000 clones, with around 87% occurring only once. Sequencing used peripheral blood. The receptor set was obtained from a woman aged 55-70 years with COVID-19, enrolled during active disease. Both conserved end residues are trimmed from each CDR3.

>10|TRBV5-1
ASSLEVGEQF
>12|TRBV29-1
SVGGGLSNEKLF
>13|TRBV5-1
ASSLTAGVNNEQF
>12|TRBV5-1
ASSLAGQTYGYT
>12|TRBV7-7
ASSQGQSTDTQY
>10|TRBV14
ASSQRGHEQF
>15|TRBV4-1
ASSQDPSRGNPYEQY
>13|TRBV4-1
ASSQTGHPEEGYT
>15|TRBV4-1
ASSRTARAGPGNTIY
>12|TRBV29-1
SVKTRVGTDTQY
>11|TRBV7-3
ASSRTGVDTQY
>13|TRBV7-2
ASTDRDYSNQPQH
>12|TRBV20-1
SASPRAYGETQY
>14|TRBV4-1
ASSPAKTTGSYEQY
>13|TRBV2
ASSAWQGNTGELF
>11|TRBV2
ASRTTVNQPQH
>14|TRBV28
ASSLLSGGLTYEQY
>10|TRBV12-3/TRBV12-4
ASSQAHLEQY
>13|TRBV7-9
ASSPIMDSQETQY
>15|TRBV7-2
ASKQGDLAGERETQY
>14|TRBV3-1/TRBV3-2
ASSQATSGGAYEQF
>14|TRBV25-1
ASYTATPRSNQPQH
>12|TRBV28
ASIEDRRNYGYT
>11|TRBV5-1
ASSKAGDYEQY
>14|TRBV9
ASSATSGPPTDTQY
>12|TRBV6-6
ASRPQGGRQPQH
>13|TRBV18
ASSPPGVGNQPQH
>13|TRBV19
ASRVGQDYTGELF
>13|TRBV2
ASRGLAGLTYEQY
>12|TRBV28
ASSSGGAQLSLH
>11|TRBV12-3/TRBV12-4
ASSLAGREKLF
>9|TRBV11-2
ASTTGRGAF
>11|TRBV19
ASLGVGSTEAF
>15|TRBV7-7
ASSLASAGKKCQPQH
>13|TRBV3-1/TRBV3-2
ASSQWVQLGTEAF
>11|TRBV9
ASSVGEFTEAF
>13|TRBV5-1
ASSLVPGINNEQF
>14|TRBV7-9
ASSRGQQTRTDTQY
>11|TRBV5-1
ASSLQENYGYT
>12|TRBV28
ASSLTGGLDGYT
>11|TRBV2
ASRSNTGNTIY
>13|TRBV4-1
ASSQAGVRNTEAF